This T cell receptor beta chain is from a study of blood T cell repertoires in COVID-19. Donors of Cohort 3 who recovered were those that had two negative PCRs, clearance, or symptom resolution. Study processing details: Amplification of reference gene primers was used by the study to estimate nucleated cell counts. The table came from immunoSEQ multiplex PCR; TCRdb's copy has only in-frame clones and leaves some out. For V, J and clone size, that table is used; D and trimming come from the DNA. The sample holds 200,000 or so clones, about 88% seen once. The sequenced sample consisted of PBMCs or T cells enriched from blood (not recorded which). The receptor comes from a woman between 25 and 40 years old who had recovered from COVID-19.

Here the CDR3 DNA reads TGTGCCAGCAGCAAGACTAGCGGGGGGTTTCCAGATACGCAGTATTTT. Protein product: CASSKTSGGFPDTQYF. The chain combines TRBV7-2 with TRBJ2-3, with TRBD2 matching 13 bases. Germline V gene data show CDR1 as SGHTA and CDR2 as FQGNSA. The CDR3 runs to 16 residues. Trimming took 5 bases from V and 4 from J; bases not matched to a gene: 6.